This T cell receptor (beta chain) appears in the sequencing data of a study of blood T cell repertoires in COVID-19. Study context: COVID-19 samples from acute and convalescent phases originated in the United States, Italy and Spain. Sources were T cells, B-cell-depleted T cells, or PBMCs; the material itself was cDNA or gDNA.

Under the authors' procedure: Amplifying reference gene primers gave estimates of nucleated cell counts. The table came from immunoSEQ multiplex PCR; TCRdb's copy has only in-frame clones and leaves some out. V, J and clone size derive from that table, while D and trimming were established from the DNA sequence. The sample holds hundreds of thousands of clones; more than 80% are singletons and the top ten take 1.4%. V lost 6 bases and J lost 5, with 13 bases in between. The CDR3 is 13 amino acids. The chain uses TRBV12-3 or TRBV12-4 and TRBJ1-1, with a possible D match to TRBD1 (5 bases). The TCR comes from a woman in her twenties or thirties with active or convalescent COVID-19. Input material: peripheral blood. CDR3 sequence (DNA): TGTGCCAGCAGAAGCAGGGTTAAAACTGAAGCTTTCTTT. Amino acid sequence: CASRSRVKTEAFF.